A single sample is the source of the 14 T cell receptor beta chains below, sequenced in a study of blood T cells in healthy people across ages. Alongside a J-beta primer mix, a sample-barcoded 5' primer served in a second PCR lasting roughly 7 to 12 cycles. TCRdb re-called the 5' RACE reads through MiXCR, storing one row per CDR3 protein. This table holds roughly 1.9 million distinct CDR3 sequences, approximately 39% found once. Input material: blood. Every receptor here comes from a human donor in good health.

The chain employs TRBV9 and TRBJ1-2; D is undetermined. The V end was cut by 4 bases, the J end by 8 bases, with 18 bases between. The CDR3 has 14 residues. Per germline, CDR1 SGDLS and CDR2 YYNGEE. CDR3 loop: CASSPFVVLRGYTF. The CDR3 DNA is TGTGCCAGCAGCCCGTTTGTAGTTCTCAGAGGCTACACCTTC. Full variable domain (rest looked up from reference TRBV9 and TRBJ1-2): DSGVTQTPKHLITATGQRVTLRCSPRSGDLSVYWYQQSLDQGLQFLIQYYNGEERAKGNILERFSAQQFPDLHSELNLSSLELGDSALYFCASSPFVVLRGYTFGSGTRLTVV.

The V and J genes are TRBV18 and TRBJ2-7, with D hard to call. V was clipped by 0 bases and J by 1 base, with 10 bases between them. The CDR3 spans 15 residues. Germline lookup yields CDR1 KGHSH and CDR2 LQKENI. The DNA of the CDR3 is TGTGCCAGCTCACCACCGATTGGCACGTCCTACGAGCAGTACTTC. As protein: CASSPPIGTSYEQYF.

The chain uses TRBV29-1 and TRBJ1-2; 7 bases align to TRBD1. Germline V gene data show CDR1 as SQVTM and CDR2 as ANQGSEA. Trimming removed 7 bases from V and 0 bases from J; junction bases left unmatched: 5. The CDR3 covers 13 residues. CDR3 region: CSGWDSSNYGYTF. In DNA, the CDR3 is TGCAGCGGCTGGGACAGTTCTAACTATGGCTACACCTTC.

The chain couples TRBV5-1 to TRBJ1-4; D not resolved. Germline CDR1 reads SGHRS; CDR2 reads YFSETQ. This CDR3 region has 15 residues. V lost 0 bases, J lost 8 bases, and 14 bases lay in between. CDR3 DNA: TGCGCCAGCAGCTTGGAAGGGAATATTGGAGAAAAACTGTTTTTT. Translated: CASSLEGNIGEKLFF.

In its sample, this clonotype was seen many times. CDR3 protein: CSVELGSNTQYF. The CDR3 region has the DNA TGCAGCGTTGAACTGGGGTCTAATACGCAGTATTTT. The rearrangement uses TRBV29-1 and TRBJ2-3; D gene unclear. This CDR3 contains 12 residues. Germline CDR1 reads SQVTM; CDR2 reads ANQGSEA. The V end was cut by 2 bases, the J end by 7 bases, with 10 bases between.

In its sample, this clonotype was seen a few times. V gene TRBV15 combines with J gene TRBJ2-7, with TRBD2 matching 12 bases. The CDR3 consists of 15 residues. The V and J ends lost 2 bases and 3 bases, in that order; junction bases with no gene match: 2. Germline-derived CDR1 and CDR2 are LNHNV and YYDKDF (reference sequence). The CDR3 protein is CATSRRTSGVYEQYF. The CDR3, as DNA: TGTGCCACCAGCAGAAGGACTAGCGGGGTCTACGAGCAGTACTTC.

The chain carries TRBV29-1 and TRBJ1-1, with D tentatively TRBD1 (5 bases). Trimming removed 4 bases at V and 0 bases at J, with 18 bases between. There are 16 residues in the CDR3. Germline V gene data show CDR1 as SQVTM and CDR2 as ANQGSEA. This chain's CDR3 is CSVADSYGDMNTEAFF. The DNA of the CDR3 is TGCAGCGTTGCCGACAGTTACGGGGATATGAACACTGAAGCTTTCTTT.

This clonotype showed up many times. The genes are TRBV7-2 and TRBJ2-7, with a possible D match to TRBD2 (7 bases). The CDR3 consists of 14 residues. Germline V gene sequence: CDR1 SGHTA, CDR2 FQGNSA. V was cut by 5 bases and J by 3 bases, with 14 bases left in between. CDR3 protein: CASSLQGGGYEQYF. The CDR3 nucleotides read TGTGCCAGCAGCCTACAGGGAGGGGGCTACGAGCAGTACTTC.

The rearrangement joins TRBV7-6 to TRBJ1-1, with TRBD1 matching over 7 bases. This CDR3 has 13 amino acids. V lost 3 bases to trimming and J lost 9 bases; unmatched junction nucleotides: 7. Germline CDR1 and CDR2: SGHVS and FNYEAQ. The CDR3 loop reads CASSFGTAQQAFF. The CDR3 DNA is TGTGCCAGCAGCTTTGGGACAGCTCAACAAGCTTTCTTT.

There are a few counts of this clonotype. The chain links TRBV25-1 to TRBJ1-1; TRBD1 might be the D (5 bases). Germline loops: CDR1 MGHDK, CDR2 SYGVNS. Between the trimmed V and J ends, which lost 3 bases and 1 base, there was a span of 9 bases. This CDR3 contains 14 residues. The CDR3 bases are TGTGCCAGCAGTGATGGGGACGGGAACACTGAAGCTTTCTTT. Its translation is CASSDGDGNTEAFF.

This clonotype was detected only a few times. The genes are TRBV4-3 and TRBJ2-7; D call uncertain. With 0 bases removed from V and 6 bases from J, the gap between germline ends came to 12 bases. The CDR3 is 14 amino acids. Germline CDR1 LGHNA, CDR2 YSLEER. Here the CDR3 DNA reads TGCGCCAGCAGCCAAGATGAGGCGGAGTCCGAGCAGTACTTC. It is translated as CASSQDEAESEQYF.

This clonotype was picked up many times. This chain connects TRBV10-2 to TRBJ1-6; 8 bases fit TRBD1. Germline V gene lookup returns CDR1 WSHSY and CDR2 SAAADI. CDR3 size: 15 residues. After removal of 6 bases from V and 9 bases from J, the junction contained 10 bases not matched to a gene. CDR3 residues: CASSAKQGEGSPLHF. The DNA of the CDR3 is TGCGCCAGCAGCGCTAAACAGGGGGAAGGTTCACCCCTCCACTTT.

This rearrangement joins TRBV29-1 to TRBJ2-5; D may be TRBD1 (6 bases). The germline V and J ends were trimmed by 6 bases and 2 bases, with 13 bases remaining between them. Per the germline V gene, CDR1 is SQVTM and CDR2 is ANQGSEA. The CDR3 is 13 residues long. The CDR3 sequence: CSVAQGRQETQYF. The CDR3 DNA is TGCAGCGTCGCACAGGGCCGGCAAGAGACCCAGTACTTC.

The table lists this clonotype with a few counts. The rearrangement links TRBV7-8 to TRBJ2-1, with D possibly matching TRBD2 (5 bases). This CDR3 has 16 amino acids. Trimming took off 1 base at V and 1 base at J, with 11 bases between the two ends. CDR1 is SGHVS, CDR2 FQNEAQ, per germline. The CDR3 DNA sequence: TGTGCCAGCAGCTTAGAAGCGGTGATATCCTACAATGAGCAGTTCTTC. This codes for CASSLEAVISYNEQFF.